The 9 T cell receptor beta chains in this list originate from one sample, sequenced in a study of cytomegalovirus exposure and HLA in healthy donors. With 60 Vbeta and 13 Jbeta primers, the PCR was carried out. Data came from immunoSEQ multiplex PCR; TCRdb stores just in-frame clones and leaves some out. The table includes 130,000 or so clones, roughly 70% detected once. The sample comprised PBMCs. The receptor set was obtained from a man aged 50 or older in good health and CMV-seropositive.

The chain is built from TRBV15 and TRBJ2-3; the match to TRBD1 covers 7 bases. The germline CDR1 and CDR2 sequences are LNHNV and YYDKDF (reference sequence). There are 16 residues in the CDR3. V was pared by 0 bases and J by 3 bases, with 6 bases of the junction left unmatched. CDR3 sequence (DNA): TGTGCCACCAGCAGAGATCGGCAGGGGGTAACAGATACGCAGTATTTT. Its protein product is CATSRDRQGVTDTQYF.

With respect to this clone: The sample contains more than one DNA sequence encoding this CDR3. V is TRBV19 and J is TRBJ2-2; D gene uncertain. CDR1 and CDR2 from the germline V gene are LNHDA and SQIVND (reference sequence). With 5 bases removed from V and 4 bases from J, the gap between germline ends came to 11 bases. This CDR3 has 14 residues. The CDR3 DNA follows: TGTGCCAGTAGTCCCCGGGTGACCACCGGGGAGCTGTTTTTT. Translation gives CASSPRVTTGELFF.

The chain employs TRBV4-1 and TRBJ2-7; D gene unclear. The CDR3 is made up of 13 amino acids. CDR1 and CDR2 from the germline V gene are MGHRA and YSYEKL. V lost 2 bases to trimming and J lost 5 bases, with 10 bases between them. DNA of the CDR3: TGCGCCAGCAGCCAATCCCCGGTCCACGAGCAGTACTTC. This codes for CASSQSPVHEQYF.

The J gene is TRBJ1-5, the V gene TRBV19, with 7 bases that match TRBD1. Germline values: CDR1 LNHDA, CDR2 SQIVND (reference sequence). The CDR3 sequence is 15 residues long. Trimming cost V 11 bases and J 1 base; bases outside gene matches: 11. For the CDR3, the DNA is TGTGCCGCGACTGGGACAGCGACGAGCAATCAGCCCCAGCATTTT. Translating gives CAATGTATSNQPQHF.

The rearrangement links TRBV27 to TRBJ2-1; 11 nucleotides match TRBD2. The CDR3 spans 16 residues. V lost 4 bases and J lost 4; bases outside the gene matches: 6. Germline CDR1 reads MNHEY; CDR2 reads SMNVEV (reference sequence). DNA of the CDR3: TGTGCCAGCAGTTCCCGGACTAGCGGGTTATACAATGAGCAGTTCTTC. This translates into CASSSRTSGLYNEQFF.

The chain carries TRBV29-1 and TRBJ1-2, with TRBD1 identical over 8 bases. CDR1 SQVTM and CDR2 ANQGSEA come from the germline V gene. The CDR3 is 12 residues long. V shed 7 bases and J 6 bases; nucleotides not matched to a gene: 7. The CDR3 loop is CSGEDRADGYTF. CDR3 DNA sequence: TGCAGCGGGGAGGACAGGGCAGATGGCTACACCTTC.

The CDR3 nucleotides are TGTGCCAGCAGGACCGGGGGAGGTGGCACTGAAGCTTTCTTT. Encoded protein: CASRTGGGGTEAFF. J is TRBJ1-1 and V is TRBV28; D is possibly TRBD1 (5 bases). CDR1 and CDR2 (germline): MDHEN, SYDVKM. The CDR3 is made up of 14 amino acids. Trimming took 6 bases from V and 4 from J, leaving 15 bases between them.

This clone occurred a few times. The chain recombines TRBV6-1 with TRBJ2-3; perhaps TRBD2 as D (6 bases). V was pared by 2 bases and J by 2 bases, with 11 bases between. Germline CDR1 MNHNS, CDR2 SASEGT. The CDR3 is 15 residues long. CDR3 DNA sequence: TGTGCCAGCAGTGAACAGGGCGGGGCCACAGATACGCAGTATTTT. It translates to CASSEQGGATDTQYF.

The CDR3 reads CASSLWTSGYEQYF. CDR3 sequence (DNA): TGTGCCAGCAGCTTATGGACTAGCGGCTACGAGCAGTACTTC. The genes are TRBV7-9 and TRBJ2-7; the match to TRBD2 covers 10 bases. Per germline, CDR1 SEHNR and CDR2 FQNEAQ (reference sequence). Losses at the gene ends were 2 bases for V and 3 bases for J; bases not matched to a gene: 1. The CDR3 spans 14 residues. Using reference TRBV7-9 and TRBJ2-7 for the parts outside the CDR3, the full variable domain is DTGVSQNPRHKITKRGQNVTFRCDPISEHNRLYWYRQTLGQGPEFLTYFQNEAQLEKSRLLSDRFSAERPKGSFSTLEIQRTEQGDSAMYLCASSLWTSGYEQYFGPGTRLTVT.